The 24 T cell receptor beta chains reported below all come from one sample, sequenced in a study of T cells in localized non-small cell lung cancer. Clones were read by immunoSEQ multiplex PCR, and TCRdb kept only the in-frame ones, dropping some. The data show about 74,000 clones, 65% to 85% seen once. The sample consisted of peripheral blood, taken before any cancer treatment. These receptors were collected from a female donor older than 55 with stage I lung adenocarcinoma.

The CDR3: CASSRDRVGTEAFF. The CDR3 coding sequence is TGTGCCAGTAGTCGAGACAGGGTTGGCACTGAAGCTTTCTTT. The V call is TRBV19, the J call TRBJ1-1, with 7 bases lining up with TRBD1. The CDR3 spans 14 residues. V was pared by 5 bases and J by 4 bases, with 7 bases of the junction left unmatched. Germline CDR1 is LNHDA and CDR2 is SQIVND (reference sequence). Drawing the rest from reference TRBV19 and TRBJ1-1, the complete variable domain is DGGITQSPKYLFRKEGQNVTLSCEQNLNHDAMYWYRQDPGQGLRLIYYSQIVNDFQKGDIAEGYSVSREKKESFPLTVTSAQKNPTAFYLCASSRDRVGTEAFFGQGTRLTVV.

The V gene is TRBV10-3, the J gene TRBJ2-1; either TRBD1 or TRBD2 may fit D (6 bases each). The V end was cut by 5 bases, the J end by 0 bases, with 17 bases between. Germline CDR1 and CDR2: ENHRY and SYGVKD. This CDR3 is 17 amino acids long. CDR3 sequence reads: CAISSWGASDSYNEQFF. Here the CDR3 DNA reads TGTGCCATCAGTTCCTGGGGGGCCTCGGACTCCTACAATGAGCAGTTCTTC.

This clone showed up just once. The J gene is TRBJ2-1, the V gene TRBV19; D uncertain. The CDR3 consists of 13 residues. Germline loops: CDR1 LNHDA, CDR2 SQIVND (reference sequence). The germline V and J ends were trimmed by 6 bases and 3 bases, with 9 bases remaining between them. CDR3 loop: CASSLRNYNEQFF. CDR3 in DNA: TGTGCCAGTAGCCTACGGAACTACAATGAGCAGTTCTTC.

The chain joins TRBV5-1 to TRBJ2-1; 7 bases align to TRBD2. This CDR3 spans 14 amino acids. From germline, CDR1 is SGHRS and CDR2 YFSETQ. V was pared by 6 bases and J by 0 bases, with 3 bases of the junction left unmatched. CDR3 nucleotides: TGCGCCAGCAACGGGGGGAACTCCTACAATGAGCAGTTCTTC. It codes for CASNGGNSYNEQFF.

The genes are TRBV5-6 and TRBJ2-1, with 14 bases matching TRBD2. This CDR3 has 19 amino acids. V was clipped by 4 bases and J by 0 bases; unmatched bases: 9. Per the germline V gene, CDR1 is SGHDT and CDR2 is YYEEEE. CDR3 region: CASSPLGTSGGSSYNEQFF. The DNA of the CDR3 is TGTGCCAGCAGCCCATTAGGGACTAGCGGGGGCAGCTCCTACAATGAGCAGTTCTTC.

The V and J genes are TRBV6-6 and TRBJ1-3; D gene ambiguous. This CDR3 contains 13 residues. The germline V gene encodes CDR1 MNHNY and CDR2 SVGAGI (reference sequence). The V and J ends lost 6 bases and 0 bases respectively, with 6 bases between them. The chain's CDR3 is CASRVLSGNTIYF. DNA for the CDR3: TGTGCCAGCAGGGTCCTCTCTGGAAACACCATATATTTT.

The chain carries TRBV5-4 and TRBJ2-1; 14 bases line up with TRBD2. The CDR3 has 18 residues. Trimming took 4 bases from V and 8 from J; bases not matched to a gene: 14. The V gene's germline CDR1 is SGHNT and CDR2 YYREEE (reference sequence). The CDR3 DNA sequence: TGTGCCAGCAGCCCGACTTCCTGGACTAGCGGGGGGCCGGATGAGCAGTTCTTC. Its protein product is CASSPTSWTSGGPDEQFF. Looking up the rest from reference TRBV5-4 and TRBJ2-1 gives the full variable domain: ETGVTQSPTHLIKTRGQQVTLRCSSQSGHNTVSWYQQALGQGPQFIFQYYREEENGRGNFPPRFSGLQFPNYSSELNVNALELDDSALYLCASSPTSWTSGGPDEQFFGPGTRLTVL.

The chain recombines TRBV25-1 with TRBJ1-2; D unclear. V lost 2 bases, J lost 5 bases, and 12 bases lay in between. CDR3 length: 14 residues. Germline CDR1 reads MGHDK; CDR2 reads SYGVNS. CDR3 DNA sequence: TGTGCCAGCAGTGAAAGGGTCGAGGGATATGGCTACACCTTC. Its translation is CASSERVEGYGYTF.

The CDR3 protein is CASSVAASGANVLTF. In DNA form, the CDR3 reads TGTGCCAGTAGTGTGGCGGCTTCTGGGGCCAACGTCCTGACTTTC. The rearrangement links TRBV19 to TRBJ2-6; D is undetermined. The germline V and J ends were trimmed by 5 bases and 1 base, with 9 bases remaining between them. The CDR3 consists of 15 residues. The germline CDR1 and CDR2 sequences are LNHDA and SQIVND (reference sequence).

V usage is TRBV2 and J usage is TRBJ2-7; 7 bases are shared with TRBD1. With 6 bases clipped from V and 1 base from J, the junction kept 9 bases outside the gene matches. CDR1 is SNHLY and CDR2 is FYNNEI in the germline V gene. This CDR3 is 15 amino acids long. Written as DNA, the CDR3 is TGTGCCAGCAGAGAGGGGACAGTACGGTCCTACGAGCAGTACTTC. This sequence encodes CASREGTVRSYEQYF.

This chain links TRBV5-1 with TRBJ2-3, with TRBD2 as a possible D gene (5 bases). Germline V gives CDR1 SGHRS, CDR2 YFSETQ. Trimming removed 1 base at V and 1 base at J, with 7 bases between. This CDR3 is built from 14 residues. CDR3 DNA: TGCGCCAGCAGCTTGACAGCGGGCACAGATACGCAGTATTTT. It specifies CASSLTAGTDTQYF.

The rearrangement joins TRBV13 to TRBJ1-2; TRBD1 matches 9 bases. Losses at the gene ends were 5 bases for V and 4 bases for J; bases not matched to a gene: 5. The CDR3 totals 14 residues. Germline V gene data show CDR1 as PRHDT and CDR2 as FYEKMQ (reference sequence). CDR3 protein: CASSPGQGPYGYTF. The CDR3 region has the DNA TGTGCCAGCAGCCCAGGACAGGGGCCCTATGGCTACACCTTC.

This rearrangement joins TRBV15 to TRBJ2-2; unclear D gene. There are 15 residues in the CDR3. Per germline, CDR1 LNHNV and CDR2 YYDKDF (reference sequence). Trimming shortened V by 0 bases and J by 2 bases, and 7 bases separated the two germline ends. CDR3 DNA sequence: TGTGCCACCAGCAGAGATCACGAAAACACCGGGGAGCTGTTTTTT. Amino acid sequence: CATSRDHENTGELFF.

The V gene is TRBV29-1, the J gene TRBJ2-7; TRBD1 might be the D (6 bases). CDR1 and CDR2 (germline): SQVTM, ANQGSEA. This CDR3 has 12 residues. The V and J ends lost 3 bases and 2 bases respectively, with 8 bases between them. CDR3: CSVETGPYEQYF. For the CDR3, the DNA is TGCAGCGTTGAGACAGGACCCTACGAGCAGTACTTC.

The chain combines TRBV14 with TRBJ2-2; 10 positions match TRBD2. This CDR3 has 16 residues. The V gene's germline CDR1 is SGHDN and CDR2 FVKESK. Trimming took 4 bases from V and 6 from J; bases not matched to a gene: 8. The CDR3 loop is CASSPRLAGASGELFF. The CDR3 nucleotides are TGTGCCAGCAGCCCTAGACTAGCGGGTGCGTCCGGGGAGCTGTTTTTT.

The chain employs TRBV19 and TRBJ2-3; D unclear. V lost 4 bases to trimming and J lost 2 bases, with 7 bases between them. CDR1 and CDR2 from the germline V gene are LNHDA and SQIVND (reference sequence). This CDR3 has 13 amino acids. CDR3 loop: CASSSGYTDTQYF. The CDR3 nucleotides read TGTGCCAGTAGTAGCGGTTACACAGATACGCAGTATTTT.

The chain employs TRBV5-4 and TRBJ2-2; D is ambiguous. Trimming cost V 0 bases and J 1 base, with 7 bases left between them. The CDR3 sequence is 15 residues long. Per the germline V gene, CDR1 is SGHNT and CDR2 is YYREEE (reference sequence). Here the CDR3 reads CASSLDPRNTGELFF. CDR3 bases: TGTGCCAGCAGCTTGGATCCTAGGAACACCGGGGAGCTGTTTTTT.

This chain connects TRBV19 to TRBJ1-4; D unresolved. CDR1 is LNHDA and CDR2 is SQIVND in the germline V gene (reference sequence). V gave up 6 bases and J gave up 8 bases, with 22 bases separating them. The CDR3 is 16 amino acids. The CDR3: CASRAGLTRVGEKLFF. CDR3 nucleotide sequence: TGTGCCAGTAGGGCGGGCCTAACTAGAGTCGGAGAAAAACTGTTTTTT.

The CDR3: CASSWGGSGYGYTF. The CDR3 region has the DNA TGTGCCAGCAGTTGGGGCGGTTCGGGCTATGGCTACACCTTC. The chain combines TRBV27 with TRBJ1-2; a possible D gene is TRBD1 (5 bases). Germline V gene lookup returns CDR1 MNHEY and CDR2 SMNVEV (reference sequence). There are 14 residues in the CDR3. V lost 4 bases and J lost 4, with 13 bases in between.

The rearrangement joins TRBV5-6 to TRBJ2-7; D gene uncertain. The CDR3 has 16 residues. Per the germline V gene, CDR1 is SGHDT and CDR2 is YYEEEE. Trimming removed 4 bases at V and 4 bases at J, with 21 bases between. The CDR3 sequence: CASSPLGRPTLYEQYF. The CDR3 DNA sequence: TGTGCCAGCAGCCCCCTAGGGCGGCCCACACTTTACGAGCAGTACTTC.

Only a few counts were recorded for this clone. The rearrangement joins TRBV7-8 to TRBJ1-4, with a tentative D call TRBD1 (5 bases). The CDR3 is made up of 19 amino acids. V was cut by 2 bases and J by 12 bases, with 31 bases left in between. Germline V gives CDR1 SGHVS, CDR2 FQNEAQ. CDR3 sequence: CASSLQDTPAGPNEDELFF. CDR3 nucleotide sequence: TGTGCCAGCAGCTTACAGGACACGCCAGCTGGCCCCAATGAGGATGAACTGTTTTTT.

The V gene is TRBV7-6, the J gene TRBJ1-2, with D tentatively TRBD1 (6 bases). Trimming stripped 8 bases from V and 2 bases from J, with 9 bases between. CDR1 and CDR2 from the germline V gene are SGHVS and FNYEAQ. CDR3 length equals 12 residues. The DNA for the CDR3 is TGTGCCAGCGGGGGGGGCAACTATGGCTACACCTTC. The encoded protein is CASGGGNYGYTF.

This clone was seen more than once but under ten times. The V gene is TRBV28, the J gene TRBJ2-5, with D possibly called TRBD1 or TRBD2 (5 bases each). From germline, CDR1 is MDHEN and CDR2 SYDVKM. The CDR3 loop spans 14 amino acids. Trimming cost V 7 bases and J 2 bases, with 14 bases left between them. The CDR3 sequence: CASNSWDGQETQYF. The CDR3 DNA sequence: TGTGCCAGCAACTCCTGGGACGGTCAAGAGACCCAGTACTTC.

The chain links TRBV9 to TRBJ2-1; no reliable D call. Germline V gene sequence: CDR1 SGDLS, CDR2 YYNGEE. This CDR3 is built from 15 residues. V was pared by 0 bases and J by 6 bases, with 13 bases between. The CDR3 loop is CASSVGVSRSNEQFF. As DNA, the CDR3 is TGTGCCAGCAGCGTAGGCGTTAGTCGCTCCAATGAGCAGTTCTTC.